This T cell receptor (beta chain) was recovered during a study of beta chain features in type 1 diabetes. Every bit of the isolated RNA underwent reverse transcription, so sequencing read expressed TCRB transcripts. The assay was immunoSEQ multiplex PCR, and TCRdb's table has in-frame clones only and misses some. The table lists 250,000 to 350,000 clones, roughly an eighth of them singletons. For this clone: Its target is unknown.

Study-wide results and limits: People with Type 1 diabetes carried modestly yet significantly shorter TCRB CDR3s in all four CD4+ subsets.

The sample taken for sequencing was naive CD4+ T cells from blood. The receptor comes from a man younger than 40 with type 1 diabetes.

The CDR3 region has the DNA TGTGCCAGCAGCCCTGGACAGGGACCGTTCATGAACACTGAAGCTTTCTTT. Residues: CASSPGQGPFMNTEAFF. The chain is built from TRBV5-4 and TRBJ1-1, with 8 bases matching TRBD1. The CDR3 totals 17 residues. Germline values: CDR1 SGHNT, CDR2 YYREEE (reference sequence). V lost 4 bases and J lost 0; bases outside the gene matches: 11. The variable domain in full, with the rest retrieved from reference TRBV5-4 and TRBJ1-1, is ETGVTQSPTHLIKTRGQQVTLRCSSQSGHNTVSWYQQALGQGPQFIFQYYREEENGRGNFPPRFSGLQFPNYSSELNVNALELDDSALYLCASSPGQGPFMNTEAFFGQGTRLTVV.